Given below is one T cell receptor (beta chain) in context. Relative to the germline gene, one junction end is altered; a read error may explain this. At the DNA level, this CDR3 is encoded by other sequences in the same sample as well. Clinical history as reported by participants underpinned cohort assignment. Clones were read by immunoSEQ multiplex PCR, and TCRdb kept only the in-frame ones, dropping some. The data hold approximately 250,000 clones, with around 89% observed a single time. The data are from a study of blood T cell repertoires in COVID-19. Overall study: Nucleic acid was either cDNA or gDNA, and it came from T cells, B-cell-depleted T cells, or PBMCs.

The CDR3 loop spans 14 amino acids. Germline-derived CDR1 and CDR2 are WSHSY and SAAADI. Sequenced sample: PBMCs or T cells enriched from blood (not recorded which). The V call is TRBV10-2, the J call TRBJ2-7, with TRBD2 as a possible D gene (7 bases). The clonotype originates from a woman in her 30s with acute COVID-19. The CDR3 protein is CASLGGGRGYEQYF. The CDR3 nucleotides read TGCGCCAGCTTAGGGGGAGGGAGAGGGTACGAGCAGTACTTT.